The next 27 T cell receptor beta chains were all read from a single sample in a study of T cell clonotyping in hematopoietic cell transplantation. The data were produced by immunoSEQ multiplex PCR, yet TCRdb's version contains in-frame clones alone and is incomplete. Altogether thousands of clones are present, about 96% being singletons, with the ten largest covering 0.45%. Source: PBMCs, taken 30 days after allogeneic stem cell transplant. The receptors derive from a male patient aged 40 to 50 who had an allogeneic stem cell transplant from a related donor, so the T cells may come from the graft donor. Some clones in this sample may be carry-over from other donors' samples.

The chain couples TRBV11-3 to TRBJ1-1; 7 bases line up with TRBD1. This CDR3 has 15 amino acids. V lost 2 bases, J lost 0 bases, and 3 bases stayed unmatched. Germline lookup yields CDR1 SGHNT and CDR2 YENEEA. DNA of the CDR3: TGTGCCAGCAGCTTATCAGGGGGAATGAACACTGAAGCTTTCTTT. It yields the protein CASSLSGGMNTEAFF.

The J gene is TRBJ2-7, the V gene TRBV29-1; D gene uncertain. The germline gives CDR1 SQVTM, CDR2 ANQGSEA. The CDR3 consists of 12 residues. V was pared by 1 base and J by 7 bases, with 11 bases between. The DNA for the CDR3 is TGCAGCGTTGAAGTTTCGGGTGTAGAGCAGTACTTC. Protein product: CSVEVSGVEQYF.

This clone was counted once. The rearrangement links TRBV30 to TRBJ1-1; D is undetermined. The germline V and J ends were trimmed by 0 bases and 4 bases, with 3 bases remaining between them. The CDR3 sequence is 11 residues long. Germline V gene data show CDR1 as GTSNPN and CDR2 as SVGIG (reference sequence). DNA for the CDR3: TGTGCCTGGAGTGTTACCACTGAAGCTTTCTTT. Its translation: CAWSVTTEAFF.

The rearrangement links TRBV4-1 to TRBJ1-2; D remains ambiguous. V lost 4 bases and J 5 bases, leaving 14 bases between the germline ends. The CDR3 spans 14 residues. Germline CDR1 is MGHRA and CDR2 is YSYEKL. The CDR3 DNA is TGCGCCAGCAGCCCCGAACGGACTAGATATGGCTACACCTTC. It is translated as CASSPERTRYGYTF.

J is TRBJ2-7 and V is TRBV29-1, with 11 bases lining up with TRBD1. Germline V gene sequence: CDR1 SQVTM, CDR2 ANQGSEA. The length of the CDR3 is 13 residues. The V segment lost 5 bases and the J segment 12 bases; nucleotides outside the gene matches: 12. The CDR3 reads CSVQPAGQGAAYF. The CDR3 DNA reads TGCAGCGTTCAGCCGGCCGGACAGGGGGCAGCGTACTTC.

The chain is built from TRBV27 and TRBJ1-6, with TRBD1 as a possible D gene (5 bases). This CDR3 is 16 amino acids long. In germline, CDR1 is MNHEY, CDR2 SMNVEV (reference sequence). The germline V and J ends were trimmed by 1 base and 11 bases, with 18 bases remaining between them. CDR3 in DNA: TGTGCCAGCAGTTTATGGTTCCCGGACATGACGGCACCCCTCCACTTT. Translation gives CASSLWFPDMTAPLHF.

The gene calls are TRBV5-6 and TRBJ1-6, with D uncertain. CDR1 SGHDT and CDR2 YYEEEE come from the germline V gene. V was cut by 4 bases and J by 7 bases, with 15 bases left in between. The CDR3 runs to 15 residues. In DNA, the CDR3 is TGTGCCAGCAGCCCTTGGAACCGGTACAATTCACCCCTCCACTTT. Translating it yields CASSPWNRYNSPLHF.

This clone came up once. The chain's CDR3 is CASSQPWTESMNTEAFF. Written as DNA, the CDR3 is TGTGCCAGCAGCCAGCCTTGGACAGAGTCCATGAACACTGAAGCTTTCTTT. The chain has TRBV13 and TRBJ1-1, with D possibly being TRBD1 (6 bases). Per the germline V gene, CDR1 is PRHDT and CDR2 is FYEKMQ (reference sequence). The CDR3 runs 17 residues. Trimming took 5 bases from V and 0 from J, leaving 19 bases between them.

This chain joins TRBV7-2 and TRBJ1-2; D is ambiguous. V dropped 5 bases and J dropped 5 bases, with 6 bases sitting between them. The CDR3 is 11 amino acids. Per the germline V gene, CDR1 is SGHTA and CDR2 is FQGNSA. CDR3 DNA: TGTGCCAGCAGCCCGAGATATGGCTACACCTTC. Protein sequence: CASSPRYGYTF.

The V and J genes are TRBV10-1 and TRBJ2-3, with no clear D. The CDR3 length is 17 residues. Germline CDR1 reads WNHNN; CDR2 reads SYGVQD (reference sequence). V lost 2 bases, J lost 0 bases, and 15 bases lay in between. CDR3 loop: CASSEHPRADSTDTQYF. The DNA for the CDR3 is TGCGCCAGCAGTGAGCACCCAAGGGCGGATAGCACAGATACGCAGTATTTT.

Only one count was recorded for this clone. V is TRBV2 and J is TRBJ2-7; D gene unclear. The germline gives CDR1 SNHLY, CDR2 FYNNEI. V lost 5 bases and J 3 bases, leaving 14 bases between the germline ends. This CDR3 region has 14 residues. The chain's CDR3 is CASSYSRSIYEQYF. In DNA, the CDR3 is TGTGCCAGCAGTTACAGCCGTTCTATCTACGAGCAGTACTTC.

The DNA for the CDR3 is TGCAGTGCGCCGGTCGGGGAAAAACTGTTTTTT. It codes for CSAPVGEKLFF. V is TRBV20-1 and J is TRBJ1-4; D gene unclear. The germline V and J ends were trimmed by 6 bases and 8 bases, with 10 bases remaining between them. CDR1 is DFQATT and CDR2 is SNEGSKA in the germline V gene (reference sequence). CDR3 length equals 11 residues.

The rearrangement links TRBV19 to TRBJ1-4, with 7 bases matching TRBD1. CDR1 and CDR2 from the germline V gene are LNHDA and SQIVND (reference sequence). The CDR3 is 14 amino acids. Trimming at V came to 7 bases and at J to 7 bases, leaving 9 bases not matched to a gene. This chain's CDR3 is CASTTRTGGEKLFF. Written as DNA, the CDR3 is TGTGCCAGTACCACCCGGACAGGTGGTGAAAAACTGTTTTTT.

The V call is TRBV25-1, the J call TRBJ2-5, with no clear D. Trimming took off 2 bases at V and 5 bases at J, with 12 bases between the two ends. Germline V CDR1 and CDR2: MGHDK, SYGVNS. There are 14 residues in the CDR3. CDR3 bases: TGTGCCAGCAGTGAAGCACTCGTCGGGGAGACCCAGTACTTC. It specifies CASSEALVGETQYF.

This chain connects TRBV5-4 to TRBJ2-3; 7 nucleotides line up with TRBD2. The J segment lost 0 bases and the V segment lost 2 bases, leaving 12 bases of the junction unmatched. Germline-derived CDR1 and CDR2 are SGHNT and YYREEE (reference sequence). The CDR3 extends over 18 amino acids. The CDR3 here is CASSFPGGRADSTDTQYF. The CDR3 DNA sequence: TGTGCCAGCAGCTTTCCTGGTGGGAGGGCCGATAGCACAGATACGCAGTATTTT.

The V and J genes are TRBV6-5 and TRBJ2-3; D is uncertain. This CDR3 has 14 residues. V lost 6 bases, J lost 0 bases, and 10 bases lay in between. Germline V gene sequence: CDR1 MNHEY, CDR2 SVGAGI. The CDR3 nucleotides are TGTGCCAGCAGCGCCATTCTGAGCACAGATACGCAGTATTTT. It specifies CASSAILSTDTQYF.

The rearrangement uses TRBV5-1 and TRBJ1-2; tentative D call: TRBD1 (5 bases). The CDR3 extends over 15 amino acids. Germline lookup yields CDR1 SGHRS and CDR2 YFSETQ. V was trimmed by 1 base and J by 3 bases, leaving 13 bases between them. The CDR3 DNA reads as TGCGCCAGCAGCTTGTTCGCAGGGACCGACTATGGCTACACCTTC. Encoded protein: CASSLFAGTDYGYTF.

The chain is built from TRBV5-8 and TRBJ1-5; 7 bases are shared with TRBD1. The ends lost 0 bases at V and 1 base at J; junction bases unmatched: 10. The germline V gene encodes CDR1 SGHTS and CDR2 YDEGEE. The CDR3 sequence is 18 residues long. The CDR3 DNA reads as TGTGCCAGCAGCTTGGAGGCAGGGGGGTGGATAAGCAATCAGCCCCAGCATTTT. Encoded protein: CASSLEAGGWISNQPQHF.

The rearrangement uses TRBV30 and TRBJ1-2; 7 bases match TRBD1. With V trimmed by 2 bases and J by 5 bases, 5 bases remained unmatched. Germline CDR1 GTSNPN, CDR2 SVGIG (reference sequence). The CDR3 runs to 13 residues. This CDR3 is CAWSLRGVYGYTF. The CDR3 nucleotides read TGTGCCTGGAGTCTCAGGGGGGTTTATGGCTACACCTTC.

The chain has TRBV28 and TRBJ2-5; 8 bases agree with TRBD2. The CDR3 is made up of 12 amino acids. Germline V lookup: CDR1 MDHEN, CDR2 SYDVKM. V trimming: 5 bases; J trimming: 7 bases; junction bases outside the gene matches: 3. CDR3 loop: CASSHGGVTQYF. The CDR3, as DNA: TGTGCCAGCAGTCACGGGGGGGTGACCCAGTACTTC.

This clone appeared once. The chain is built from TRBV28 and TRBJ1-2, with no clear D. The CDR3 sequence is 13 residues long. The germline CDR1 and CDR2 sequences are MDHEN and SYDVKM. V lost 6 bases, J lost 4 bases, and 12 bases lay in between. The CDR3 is CASRRPPSYGYTF. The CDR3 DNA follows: TGTGCCAGCAGAAGACCGCCGTCCTATGGCTACACCTTC.

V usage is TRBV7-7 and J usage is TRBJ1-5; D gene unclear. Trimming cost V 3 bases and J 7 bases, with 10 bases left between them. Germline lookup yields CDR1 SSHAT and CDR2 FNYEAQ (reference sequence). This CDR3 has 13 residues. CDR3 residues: CASSLANGQPQHF. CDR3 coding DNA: TGTGCCAGCAGCTTGGCAAACGGACAGCCCCAGCATTTT.

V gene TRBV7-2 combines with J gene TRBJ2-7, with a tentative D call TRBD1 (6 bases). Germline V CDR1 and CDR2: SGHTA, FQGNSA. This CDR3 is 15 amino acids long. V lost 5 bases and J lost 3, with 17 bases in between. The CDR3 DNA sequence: TGTGCCAGCAGCACCGAGGGGGTACCTATCTACGAGCAGTACTTC. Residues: CASSTEGVPIYEQYF.

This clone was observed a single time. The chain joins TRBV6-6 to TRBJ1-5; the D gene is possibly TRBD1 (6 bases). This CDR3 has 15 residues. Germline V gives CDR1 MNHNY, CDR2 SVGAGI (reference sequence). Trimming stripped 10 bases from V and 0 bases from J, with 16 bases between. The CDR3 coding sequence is TGTGCCACCCTAGGGTACAGGGATAGCAATCAGCCCCAGCATTTT. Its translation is CATLGYRDSNQPQHF.

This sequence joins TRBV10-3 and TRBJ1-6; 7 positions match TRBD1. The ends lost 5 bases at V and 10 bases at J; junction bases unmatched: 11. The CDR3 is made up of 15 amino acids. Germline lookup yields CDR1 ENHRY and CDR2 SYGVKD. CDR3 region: CAISSLDRADSPLHF. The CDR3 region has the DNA TGTGCCATCAGTTCGTTAGACAGGGCCGACTCACCCCTCCACTTT.

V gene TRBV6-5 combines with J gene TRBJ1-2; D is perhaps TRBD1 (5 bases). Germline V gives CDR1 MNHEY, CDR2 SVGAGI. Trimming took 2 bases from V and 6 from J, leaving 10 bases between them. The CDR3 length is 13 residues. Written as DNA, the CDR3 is TGTGCCAGCAGTTACGCAGGGCTCGATGGCTACACCTTC. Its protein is CASSYAGLDGYTF.

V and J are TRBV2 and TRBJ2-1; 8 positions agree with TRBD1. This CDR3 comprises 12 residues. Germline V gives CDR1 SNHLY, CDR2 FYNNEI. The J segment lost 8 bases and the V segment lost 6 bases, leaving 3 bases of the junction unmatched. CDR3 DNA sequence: TGTGCCAGCAGAGGACAGGGACATGAGCAGTTCTTC. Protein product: CASRGQGHEQFF.